This TCR beta chain was identified in a study of Ad26.COV2.S vaccination and SARS-CoV-2 variants. Study-wide context: The Ad26.COV2.S arm of the COV1001 trial was where the donor was placed. Ad26.COV2.S given intramuscularly, once or twice 56 days apart.

Assay used: immunoSEQ multiplex PCR; TCRdb lists only in-frame clones, some missing. This table has some 410,000 clones, about nine tenths appearing once. As for this clone: The antigen remains undetermined.

Treatment defined: roughly 20 received Ad26.COV2.S at low or high dose, single or two shots; about 5 received placebo; per-sample allocation not given. Samples were taken on day 63 after the first vaccine or placebo injection. Study observations and caveats: Reportedly, after vaccination the spike-specific CD8+ and CD4+ T cell responses displayed substantial breadth.

Per germline, CDR1 SGDLS and CDR2 YYNGEE. The CDR3 extends over 13 amino acids. V dropped 3 bases and J dropped 14 bases, with 17 bases sitting between them. The specimen comprised peripheral blood, sampled in a trial of Ad26.COV2.S vaccine versus placebo. The chain has TRBV9 and TRBJ1-4; D is possibly TRBD1 (6 bases). This receptor was taken from a person between 18 and 60 years old who received the Ad26.COV2.S COVID-19 vaccine or a placebo. CDR3 sequence: CASSANTQGRLFF. The CDR3 bases are TGTGCCAGCAGCGCAAACACCCAGGGGAGGCTGTTTTTT. Full variable domain (remainder filled in from reference TRBV9 and TRBJ1-4): DSGVTQTPKHLITATGQRVTLRCSPRSGDLSVYWYQQSLDQGLQFLIQYYNGEERAKGNILERFSAQQFPDLHSELNLSSLELGDSALYFCASSANTQGRLFFGSGTQLSVL.